This T cell receptor beta chain was found in a study of shared clonotypes between healthy human individuals. Study overall: CD4 naive cells filled three plates per donor, CD4 memory three, CD8 naive two and CD8 memory one.

The assay was immunoSEQ multiplex PCR, and TCRdb's table has in-frame clones only and misses some. The sample carries around 700,000 clones, less than 85% recorded once. V dropped 5 bases and J dropped 0 bases, with 8 bases sitting between them. This CDR3 has 15 residues. The germline V gene has CDR1 MNHEY and CDR2 SVGAGI. Overall study results and limits: Among donors, sharing of clonotypes was expected to be affected by sequencing depth. Large depth notwithstanding, sorted-subset sequencing proved incomplete by rarefaction. The study drew on few donors, limiting represented genetic and exposure-history diversity.

For this clone: Its antigen is unknown.

Sequencing was done on a sample of memory CD4+ T cells sorted from blood. Subset here: CD45RA-negative fraction. The TCR comes from a woman in her twenties or thirties in good health. The chain carries TRBV6-5 and TRBJ2-6; possibly TRBD2 for D (6 bases). CDR3: CASSRGASGANVLTF. CDR3 DNA sequence: TGTGCCAGCAGTCGCGGGGCCTCTGGGGCCAACGTCCTGACTTTC.